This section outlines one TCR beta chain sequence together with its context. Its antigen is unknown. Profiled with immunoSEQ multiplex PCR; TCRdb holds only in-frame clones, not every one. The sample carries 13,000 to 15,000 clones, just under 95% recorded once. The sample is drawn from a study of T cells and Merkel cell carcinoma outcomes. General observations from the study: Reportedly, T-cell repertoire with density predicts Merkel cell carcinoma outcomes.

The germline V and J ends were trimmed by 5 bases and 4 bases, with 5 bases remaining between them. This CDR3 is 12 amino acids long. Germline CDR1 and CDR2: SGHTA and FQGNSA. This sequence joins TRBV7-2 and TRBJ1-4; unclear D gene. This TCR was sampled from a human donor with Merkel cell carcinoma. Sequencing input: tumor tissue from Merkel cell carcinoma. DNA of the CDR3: TGTGCCAGCAGCCCGATTAATGAAAAACTGTTTTTT. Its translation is CASSPINEKLFF.